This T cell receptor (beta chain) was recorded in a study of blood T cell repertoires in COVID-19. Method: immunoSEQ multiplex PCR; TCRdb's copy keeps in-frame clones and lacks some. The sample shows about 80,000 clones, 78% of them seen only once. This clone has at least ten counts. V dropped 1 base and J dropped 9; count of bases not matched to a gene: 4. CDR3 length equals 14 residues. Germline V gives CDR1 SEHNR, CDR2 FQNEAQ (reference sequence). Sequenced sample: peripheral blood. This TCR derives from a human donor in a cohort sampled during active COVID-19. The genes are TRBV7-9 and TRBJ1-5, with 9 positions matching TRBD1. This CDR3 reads CASSLVTGGSPQHF. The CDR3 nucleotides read TGTGCCAGCAGCTTAGTGACAGGGGGTTCGCCCCAGCATTTT.